Each of the 7 T cell receptor beta chains below was sequenced from the same sample in a study of blood T cell repertoires in COVID-19. Generated by immunoSEQ multiplex PCR, the TCRdb table keeps only in-frame clones and is missing some. The sample lists roughly 120,000 clones; more than 80% were seen once. The sample comprised peripheral blood. Receptors were obtained from a woman in her forties with acute or convalescent COVID-19.

This chain joins TRBV24-1 and TRBJ1-5, with TRBD1 identical over 7 bases. Germline CDR1 reads KGHDR; CDR2 reads SFDVKD. The CDR3 has 19 amino acids. Trimming at V came to 3 bases and at J to 1 base, leaving 14 bases not matched to a gene. CDR3 residues: CATSDMLPIRGESNQPQHF. In DNA, the CDR3 is TGTGCCACCAGTGATATGCTACCCATCAGGGGGGAGAGCAATCAGCCCCAGCATTTT.

This clone was seen only once. The V call is TRBV18, the J call TRBJ1-3; possible D gene TRBD1, 5 bases. This CDR3 is built from 16 residues. Germline V gives CDR1 KGHSH, CDR2 LQKENI. V dropped 0 bases and J dropped 2 bases, with 11 bases sitting between them. For the CDR3, the DNA is TGTGCCAGCTCACCACCGACGGGGGTTCCTGGAAACACCATATATTTT. Its protein product is CASSPPTGVPGNTIYF.

The CDR3 DNA is TGTGCCAGCAGCCAGGTGGGACAGGGGTACTACGAGCAGTACTTC. Translated: CASSQVGQGYYEQYF. The chain combines TRBV11-2 with TRBJ2-7; the match to TRBD1 covers 10 bases. The trim removed 5 bases at V and 3 bases at J, leaving 7 bases unmatched. Germline values: CDR1 SGHAT, CDR2 FQNNGV. CDR3 length: 15 amino acids.

This sequence joins TRBV7-6 and TRBJ1-2, with 7 bases aligning to TRBD1. CDR3 length: 14 amino acids. Looked up from germline, CDR1 is SGHVS and CDR2 is FNYEAQ. The trim removed 6 bases at V and 4 bases at J, leaving 8 bases unmatched. CDR3 amino acids: CASSPISGGYGYTF. The CDR3 DNA reads TGTGCCAGCAGTCCCATTTCAGGGGGCTATGGCTACACCTTC.

The CDR3 loop is CASISQEGGSPLHF. DNA for the CDR3: TGTGCCAGTATCTCCCAAGAAGGAGGGTCACCCCTCCACTTT. The gene calls are TRBV19 and TRBJ1-6; the D is unclear. Deletions cut 7 bases from V and 10 bases from J, with 17 bases between. CDR3 length: 14 residues. CDR1 is LNHDA and CDR2 is SQIVND in the germline V gene (reference sequence).

V usage is TRBV29-1 and J usage is TRBJ1-2; TRBD1 is a possible D gene (6 bases). V lost 3 bases to trimming and J lost 7 bases, with 18 bases between them. The CDR3 covers 14 residues. CDR1 and CDR2 (germline): SQVTM, ANQGSEA. The CDR3 region has the DNA TGCAGCGTTGATCTGGGAAATCGACAGGTTGGCTACACCTTC. This codes for CSVDLGNRQVGYTF.

The chain is built from TRBV30 and TRBJ1-2, with D unresolved. The ends were cut back, 4 bases at V and 5 bases at J, with 14 bases in the middle. The CDR3 extends over 13 amino acids. Germline V gene lookup returns CDR1 GTSNPN and CDR2 SVGIG (reference sequence). CDR3 protein: CAWTGPYPYGYTF. The CDR3, as DNA: TGTGCCTGGACTGGGCCATACCCTTATGGCTACACCTTC.